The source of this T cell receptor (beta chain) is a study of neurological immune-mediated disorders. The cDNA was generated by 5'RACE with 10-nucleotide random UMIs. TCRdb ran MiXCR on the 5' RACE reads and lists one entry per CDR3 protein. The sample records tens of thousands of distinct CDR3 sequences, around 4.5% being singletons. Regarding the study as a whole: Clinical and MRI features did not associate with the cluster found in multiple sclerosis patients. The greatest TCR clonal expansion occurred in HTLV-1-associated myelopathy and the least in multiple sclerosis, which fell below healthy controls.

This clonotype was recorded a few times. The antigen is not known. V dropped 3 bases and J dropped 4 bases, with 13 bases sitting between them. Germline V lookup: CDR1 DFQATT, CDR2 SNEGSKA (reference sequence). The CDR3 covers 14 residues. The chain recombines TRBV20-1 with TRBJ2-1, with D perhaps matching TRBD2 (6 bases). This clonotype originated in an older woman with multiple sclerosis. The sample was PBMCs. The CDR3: CSASGRGPYNEQFF. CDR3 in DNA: TGCAGTGCTAGTGGGCGGGGACCTTACAATGAGCAGTTCTTC.